The TCR beta chain described here comes from a study of T cell responses to AZD1222 COVID-19 vaccine. Study context: Some second doses came at about 4 weeks and others at about 12 weeks; these were pooled. General study points: There were repertoire samples only from the period after the peak T cell response. Baseline serology detected seropositivity in only a handful of AZD1222 recipients.

Concerning this clone: Its antigen is still unknown.

The CDR3 covers 17 residues. In germline, CDR1 is SGHTA, CDR2 FQGTGA. The ends were cut back, 8 bases at V and 0 bases at J, with 17 bases in the middle. Profiled with immunoSEQ multiplex PCR; TCRdb holds only in-frame clones, not every one. The data contain more than 100,000 clones, 90% of them seen just once; the ten biggest clones take up 1.5% to 2%. The rearrangement uses TRBV7-3 and TRBJ2-6; TRBD2 might be the D (7 bases). The sequenced sample was peripheral blood, obtained on day 0 of AZD1222 vaccination. This receptor was taken from an adult in good health. The chain's CDR3 is CASRGAGQSSGANVLTF. The DNA of the CDR3 is TGTGCCAGCCGGGGAGCGGGACAAAGCTCTGGGGCCAACGTCCTGACTTTC.